The TCR beta chain described here comes from a study of blood T cell repertoires in COVID-19. Assay used: immunoSEQ multiplex PCR; TCRdb lists only in-frame clones, some missing. This repertoire shows some 50,000 clones, about 83% found once; its top ten account for less than 4%. This CDR3 is built from 16 residues. In germline, CDR1 is SGHTS, CDR2 YDEGEE. The junction had 9 bases not matched to a gene; V was cut back by 0 bases and J by 5 bases. This sequence was found in a man aged 45 to 65 with acute or convalescent COVID-19. The V gene is TRBV5-8, the J gene TRBJ2-7; 9 nucleotides line up with TRBD1. Sample: peripheral blood. CDR3 DNA sequence: TGTGCCAGCAGCTTGGGTACGAGGAGACAGGGGGACGAGCAGTACTTC. Translating it yields CASSLGTRRQGDEQYF.